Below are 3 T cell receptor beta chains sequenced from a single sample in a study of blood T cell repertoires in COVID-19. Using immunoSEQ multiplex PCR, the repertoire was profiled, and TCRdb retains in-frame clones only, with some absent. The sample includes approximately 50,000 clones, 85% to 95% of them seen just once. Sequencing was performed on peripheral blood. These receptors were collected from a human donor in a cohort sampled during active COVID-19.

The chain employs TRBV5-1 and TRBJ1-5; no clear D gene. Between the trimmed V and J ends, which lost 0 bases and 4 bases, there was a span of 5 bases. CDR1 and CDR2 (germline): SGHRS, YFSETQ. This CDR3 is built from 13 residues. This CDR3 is CASSLDWNQPQHF. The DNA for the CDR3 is TGCGCCAGCAGCTTGGACTGGAATCAGCCCCAGCATTTT.

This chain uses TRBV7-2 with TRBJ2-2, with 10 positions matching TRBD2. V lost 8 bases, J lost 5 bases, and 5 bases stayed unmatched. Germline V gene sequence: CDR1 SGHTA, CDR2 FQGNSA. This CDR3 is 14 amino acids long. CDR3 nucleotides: TGTGCCAGCGGAGTGACTAGCGGGACCGGGGAGCTGTTTTTT. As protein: CASGVTSGTGELFF.

The CDR3 loop is CATRDPGGQPQHF. The CDR3 region has the DNA TGTGCCACTAGGGACCCGGGGGGCCAGCCCCAGCATTTT. The chain employs TRBV10-3 and TRBJ1-5, with a possible D match to TRBD1 (6 bases). The CDR3 runs 13 residues. The germline V gene encodes CDR1 ENHRY and CDR2 SYGVKD. With 10 bases removed from V and 7 bases from J, the gap between germline ends came to 17 bases.